This TCR beta chain was obtained from a study of OX40 agonist ivuxolimab in advanced cancers. The wider study: Every 2 weeks, ivuxolimab was infused into the patients intravenously at between 0.01 and 10 mg/kg. Patients in dose escalation had liver, melanoma, kidney or head and neck cancers. Study findings and constraints: Within 6 weeks, CD4+ and CD8+ blood T cells expanded clonally at 0.1 to 3.0 mg/kg. There were, on average, more expanded clones in CD8+ T cells than in CD4+.

On this clone: Its antigen is unidentified. The same CDR3 is also encoded by other DNA sequences in this sample.

Some clones are missing from TCRdb's copy, which holds only in-frame ones; the method was immunoSEQ multiplex PCR. The top ten clones hold 0.55% to 0.65% of a sample with approximately 60,000 clones, roughly 89% of them seen once. Deletions cut 0 bases from V and 0 bases from J, with 1 base between. Per germline, CDR1 KGHSH and CDR2 LQKENI. The length of the CDR3 is 13 residues. The starting material was CD4+ or CD8+ T cells sorted from blood, obtained in a trial of the OX40 agonist ivuxolimab. The J gene is TRBJ2-3, the V gene TRBV18; D call uncertain. The receptor was derived from an adult with an advanced solid tumor such as melanoma, head and neck, liver or kidney cancer. The CDR3: CASSPPSTDTQYF. The CDR3 DNA sequence: TGTGCCAGCTCACCACCCAGCACAGATACGCAGTATTTT.